Shown below are 20 T cell receptor beta chains from a single sample sequenced in a study of long-term antiretroviral therapy in people with HIV. Sequencing relied on immunoSEQ assay v3.0, run at survey level. Profiling relied on immunoSEQ multiplex PCR, and the TCRdb table lists in-frame clones only, not all of them. The repertoire holds about 30,000 clones, with about 94% as singletons. The input for sequencing was unsorted PBMCs, taken 6.2 years after starting antiretroviral therapy. Receptor source: a man in his forties with HIV.

This chain links TRBV27 with TRBJ2-2; 14 bases are a match to TRBD2. This CDR3 is 17 amino acids long. Germline-derived CDR1 and CDR2 are MNHEY and SMNVEV (reference sequence). V lost 5 bases to trimming and J lost 1 base; unmatched junction nucleotides: 3. CDR3 loop: CASSPGTSGGNTGELFF. The CDR3 DNA is TGTGCCAGCAGTCCAGGGACTAGCGGGGGGAACACCGGGGAGCTGTTTTTT.

This chain joins TRBV5-8 and TRBJ2-7, with TRBD2 identical over 13 bases. V gave up 4 bases and J gave up 3 bases; unmatched junction bases: 7. CDR3 length equals 16 residues. CDR1 and CDR2 (germline): SGHTS, YDEGEE. CDR3 protein: CASSPGTSGMDYEQYF. The CDR3 region has the DNA TGTGCCAGCAGCCCGGGGACTAGCGGGATGGACTACGAGCAGTACTTC.

This rearrangement joins TRBV29-1 to TRBJ2-1; 8 bases agree with TRBD2. Per germline, CDR1 SQVTM and CDR2 ANQGSEA. This CDR3 region has 14 residues. V lost 5 bases, J lost 9 bases, and 12 bases stayed unmatched. The CDR3 bases are TGCAGCGTTTACGGGACTAGTTTAGGCTTTGAGCAGTTCTTC. It yields the protein CSVYGTSLGFEQFF.

The V call is TRBV19, the J call TRBJ2-1; D is ambiguous. Germline CDR1 is LNHDA and CDR2 is SQIVND (reference sequence). The CDR3 has 12 amino acids. The ends were cut back, 9 bases at V and 8 bases at J, with 14 bases in the middle. CDR3 in DNA: TGTGCCAGCCACTCGAGAGTGGATGAGCAGTTCTTC. Protein product: CASHSRVDEQFF.

The chain combines TRBV2 with TRBJ1-1, with a weak D call TRBD1 (5 bases). The CDR3 loop spans 12 amino acids. Trimming took 0 bases from V and 13 from J, leaving 12 bases between them. CDR1 and CDR2 from the germline V gene are SNHLY and FYNNEI. CDR3 DNA sequence: TGTGCCAGCAGTGAAGCGCCTAGGGGATATTTCTTT. It encodes CASSEAPRGYFF.

The CDR3 nucleotides are TGTGCTAGCTCGGGAGGGACAGGGTCCCCTATTGAAACCTACGAGCAGTACTTC. This translates into CASSGGTGSPIETYEQYF. The gene calls are TRBV7-7 and TRBJ2-7, with a possible D match to TRBD1 (9 bases). CDR1 and CDR2 (germline): SSHAT, FNYEAQ (reference sequence). The CDR3 consists of 18 residues.

This chain links TRBV9 with TRBJ2-3, with TRBD2 matching over 8 bases. V was clipped by 4 bases and J by 0 bases; unmatched bases: 7. Germline CDR1 is SGDLS and CDR2 is YYNGEE. CDR3 length equals 16 residues. CDR3 DNA sequence: TGTGCCAGCAGCCCTCGGGGGGGATCTAGCACAGATACGCAGTATTTT. This gives the protein CASSPRGGSSTDTQYF.

The rearrangement joins TRBV6-4 to TRBJ2-1; 11 bases fit TRBD2. CDR3 length: 15 amino acids. The V and J ends lost 8 bases and 5 bases, in that order; junction bases with no gene match: 8. Germline CDR1 MRHNA, CDR2 SNTAGT. The CDR3 sequence: CASRLLAGVHNEQFF. CDR3 nucleotides: TGTGCCAGCCGGCTACTAGCGGGAGTCCACAATGAGCAGTTCTTC.

V usage is TRBV2 and J usage is TRBJ2-1; tentative D call: TRBD1 (5 bases). The V end was cut by 1 base, the J end by 4 bases, with 5 bases between. The germline V gene has CDR1 SNHLY and CDR2 FYNNEI. The CDR3 is made up of 13 amino acids. Here the CDR3 reads CASSEGQYNEQFF. The DNA for the CDR3 is TGTGCCAGCAGTGAAGGACAGTACAATGAGCAGTTCTTC.

This clone was observed once. The rearrangement joins TRBV13 to TRBJ2-3; no definite D call. The CDR3 has 15 amino acids. V shed 5 bases and J shed 0 bases, with 12 bases lying between them. Per the germline V gene, CDR1 is PRHDT and CDR2 is FYEKMQ (reference sequence). CDR3 coding DNA: TGTGCCAGCAGCATTAGAGGTCCTAGCACAGATACGCAGTATTTT. Protein sequence: CASSIRGPSTDTQYF.

This sequence joins TRBV29-1 and TRBJ1-1; D is possibly TRBD1 (6 bases). Germline values: CDR1 SQVTM, CDR2 ANQGSEA. The CDR3 is 12 amino acids. The V gene lost 6 bases and the J gene lost 2 bases, with 10 bases spanning the gap. The CDR3 coding sequence is TGCAGCGTGGTACAGGGTAACACTGAAGCTTTCTTT. Its translation: CSVVQGNTEAFF.

V and J are TRBV29-1 and TRBJ2-2; D gene ambiguous. Germline V gene lookup returns CDR1 SQVTM and CDR2 ANQGSEA. Trimming removed 5 bases at V and 0 bases at J, with 16 bases between. This CDR3 contains 16 residues. The CDR3: CSVRPRGVANTGELFF. The DNA for the CDR3 is TGCAGCGTTCGGCCCCGTGGCGTTGCGAACACCGGGGAGCTGTTTTTT.

The gene calls are TRBV19 and TRBJ2-7; D tentatively fits TRBD1 or TRBD2 (5 bases each). The CDR3 is made up of 13 amino acids. V lost 11 bases and J lost 3, with 17 bases in between. Germline assignment: CDR1 LNHDA and CDR2 SQIVND (reference sequence). CDR3 sequence reads: CAGGDKPCYEQYF. The CDR3 region has the DNA TGTGCCGGGGGAGACAAGCCTTGCTACGAGCAGTACTTC.

CDR3 sequence: CSVLGAGTQYF. CDR3 nucleotide sequence: TGCAGCGTTCTCGGGGCGGGGACCCAGTACTTC. This chain uses TRBV29-1 with TRBJ2-5; D could derive from TRBD1 or TRBD2 (5 bases each). The germline V gene encodes CDR1 SQVTM and CDR2 ANQGSEA. This CDR3 contains 11 residues. The V end was cut by 5 bases, the J end by 7 bases, with 11 bases between.

The chain combines TRBV19 with TRBJ2-1; possible D gene TRBD2, 6 bases. V was trimmed by 1 base and J by 3 bases, leaving 10 bases between them. The CDR3 consists of 15 residues. Germline V gene lookup returns CDR1 LNHDA and CDR2 SQIVND (reference sequence). The CDR3, as DNA: TGTGCCAGTAGTATAGGAGTCGGGGGCTACAATGAGCAGTTCTTC. Translating it yields CASSIGVGGYNEQFF.

V usage is TRBV14 and J usage is TRBJ1-1, with unresolved D. The CDR3 is 14 amino acids. Trimming took 1 base from V and 6 from J, leaving 12 bases between them. Looked up from germline, CDR1 is SGHDN and CDR2 is FVKESK. This chain's CDR3 is CASSQVVQTPEAFF. The DNA for the CDR3 is TGTGCCAGCAGCCAAGTGGTACAGACACCTGAAGCTTTCTTT.

The gene calls are TRBV11-2 and TRBJ1-1; 10 nucleotides match TRBD1. CDR1 and CDR2 from the germline V gene are SGHAT and FQNNGV. This CDR3 has 16 amino acids. The junction had 11 bases not matched to a gene; V was cut back by 5 bases and J by 5 bases. The CDR3 loop reads CASSRTTTGGLTEAFF. In DNA form, the CDR3 reads TGTGCCAGCAGCCGCACAACGACAGGGGGCTTGACTGAAGCTTTCTTT. Combining the CDR3 with reference TRBV11-2 and TRBJ1-1 gives the whole variable domain EAGVAQSPRYKIIEKRQSVAFWCNPISGHATLYWYQQILGQGPKLLIQFQNNGVVDDSQLPKDRFSAERLKGVDSTLKIQPAKLEDSAVYLCASSRTTTGGLTEAFFGQGTRLTVV.

This rearrangement joins TRBV10-3 to TRBJ1-1; maybe TRBD1 (6 bases). The CDR3 is 15 residues long. Germline lookup yields CDR1 ENHRY and CDR2 SYGVKD. Trimming stripped 2 bases from V and 10 bases from J, with 20 bases between. CDR3 bases: TGTGCCATCAGTGAGAACGAGAGGGGGGCAGGGTTAGCTTTCTTT. Translating gives CAISENERGAGLAFF.

CDR3 bases: TGTGCCAGTAGTACAAGATTGGCTGGGACCTCTGGAAACACCATATATTTT. It translates to CASSTRLAGTSGNTIYF. The chain carries TRBV19 and TRBJ1-3; TRBD1 is a possible D gene (5 bases). This CDR3 is 17 amino acids long. Germline V gene lookup returns CDR1 LNHDA and CDR2 SQIVND (reference sequence). V gave up 4 bases and J gave up 0 bases, with 16 bases separating them.

The chain is built from TRBV19 and TRBJ1-2; tentative D call: TRBD1 (5 bases). Deletions cut 5 bases from V and 1 base from J, with 17 bases between. CDR1 LNHDA and CDR2 SQIVND come from the germline V gene (reference sequence). There are 16 residues in the CDR3. CDR3 in DNA: TGTGCCAGTAGTCCCGGGGGACTGACCGTTAACTATGGCTACACCTTC. Translation gives CASSPGGLTVNYGYTF.